A selection of T cell receptor beta chains follows, all from one sample in a study of Graves' ophthalmopathy and Graves' hyperthyroidism. MiXCR, run by TCRdb on the multiplex PCR reads, gives a single entry per CDR3 protein. This sample has about 590,000 distinct CDR3 sequences, with approximately 35% found just once. The sample was peripheral blood or thyroid tissue (not recorded which). These receptors were obtained from an adult man with Graves' hyperthyroidism. The CDR3 runs from the conserved cysteine through the conserved F or W. A D gene is named only where the DNA matches it firmly. The size of a clone is reported for some rows only, either as once, few or many, or as a class for expanded clones.

clone_size: -; v_call: TRBV7-3; j_call: TRBJ1-2; d_call: TRBD1; cdr3_nt: TGTGCCAGCAGCTTGACAGGGGGCGGTAGCTATGGCTACACCTTC; cdr3_aa: CASSLTGGGSYGYTF
clone_size: -; v_call: TRBV12-3/TRBV12-4; j_call: TRBJ1-2; d_call: -; cdr3_nt: TGTGCCAGCAGTTTAGGCGGGGGAGGTGGAAACACCTTC; cdr3_aa: CASSLGGGGGNTF
clone_size: -; v_call: TRBV29-1; j_call: TRBJ2-7; d_call: TRBD2; cdr3_nt: TGCAGCGTTGAATCGGGACTAGCAAGCTACGAGCAGTACTTC; cdr3_aa: CSVESGLASYEQYF
clone_size: many; v_call: TRBV6-1; j_call: TRBJ1-1; d_call: TRBD1; cdr3_nt: TGTGCCAGCAGTGCAAATAGGGGGCGCGAAGAGGACACTGAAGCTTTCTTT; cdr3_aa: CASSANRGREEDTEAFF
clone_size: -; v_call: TRBV7-8; j_call: TRBJ1-6; d_call: TRBD1; cdr3_nt: TGTGCCAGCAGCGCAGGGGGCTGGGAAGGCTCACCCCTCCACTTT; cdr3_aa: CASSAGGWEGSPLHF
clone_size: -; v_call: TRBV9; j_call: TRBJ2-5; d_call: TRBD1; cdr3_nt: TGTGCCAGCAGCTTTCTTCCGGTCGTGGCAGGGGGCGCGGAGACCCAGTACTTC; cdr3_aa: CASSFLPVVAGGAETQYF
clone_size: many; v_call: TRBV19; j_call: TRBJ2-5; d_call: TRBD2; cdr3_nt: TGTGCCAGTAGTATCGGTCTAGCGGCACAAGAGACCCAGTACTTC; cdr3_aa: CASSIGLAAQETQYF
clone_size: -; v_call: TRBV12-3/TRBV12-4; j_call: TRBJ2-1; d_call: -; cdr3_nt: TGTGCCAGCAGTGCCCGACTTGGGGCCTACAATGAGCAGTTCTTC; cdr3_aa: CASSARLGAYNEQFF
clone_size: -; v_call: TRBV10-3; j_call: TRBJ2-7; d_call: -; cdr3_nt: TGTGCCATCAGACCGGGCCAAGACGAGCAGTACTTC; cdr3_aa: CAIRPGQDEQYF
clone_size: many; v_call: TRBV10-3; j_call: TRBJ1-2; d_call: -; cdr3_nt: TGTGCCATCAGTATACAGGGTCCCGATGGCTACACCTTC; cdr3_aa: CAISIQGPDGYTF
clone_size: many; v_call: TRBV7-2; j_call: TRBJ1-2; d_call: TRBD1; cdr3_nt: TGTGCCAGCAGCTTATCCCAGGGGGACCACACCTTC; cdr3_aa: CASSLSQGDHTF
clone_size: many; v_call: TRBV20-1; j_call: TRBJ1-2; d_call: -; cdr3_nt: TGCAGTGCTAGAGATCGGACCTATGGCTACACCTTC; cdr3_aa: CSARDRTYGYTF
clone_size: many; v_call: TRBV12-3/TRBV12-4; j_call: TRBJ1-6; d_call: -; cdr3_nt: TGTGCCAGCAGCTCGGAAGACAGCATAGCTGGGGGTTCACCCCTCCACTTT; cdr3_aa: CASSSEDSIAGGSPLHF
clone_size: many; v_call: TRBV6-5; j_call: TRBJ1-5; d_call: TRBD1; cdr3_nt: TGTGCCAGCGGATGGACAGGGGATCAGCCCCAGCATTTT; cdr3_aa: CASGWTGDQPQHF
clone_size: -; v_call: TRBV15; j_call: TRBJ2-5; d_call: -; cdr3_nt: TGTGCCACCAGCCCAGACCCGGTGGGGACCCAGTACTTC; cdr3_aa: CATSPDPVGTQYF
clone_size: many; v_call: TRBV20-1; j_call: TRBJ1-1; d_call: -; cdr3_nt: TGCAGTGCTAGAGTGCAGCTGAGCAGGGAAGCTTTCTTT; cdr3_aa: CSARVQLSREAFF
clone_size: -; v_call: TRBV5-1; j_call: TRBJ2-7; d_call: -; cdr3_nt: TGCGCCAGCAGCCCAGTACCGGGCCGGTCCTACGAGCAGTACTTC; cdr3_aa: CASSPVPGRSYEQYF
clone_size: many; v_call: TRBV15; j_call: TRBJ1-4; d_call: TRBD1; cdr3_nt: TGTGCCACCAGCAGAGAGGGACAGGGTAATGAAAAACTGTTTTTT; cdr3_aa: CATSREGQGNEKLFF
clone_size: few; v_call: TRBV24-1; j_call: TRBJ2-5; d_call: TRBD1; cdr3_nt: TGTGCCACCGGGGACAGTCGGACTTTTCAAGAGACCCAGTACTTC; cdr3_aa: CATGDSRTFQETQYF
clone_size: many; v_call: TRBV9; j_call: TRBJ2-7; d_call: -; cdr3_nt: TGTGCCAGCAGCGTAGGTGGACAGAACTACGAGCAGTACTTC; cdr3_aa: CASSVGGQNYEQYF
clone_size: once; v_call: TRBV7-9; j_call: TRBJ2-5; d_call: TRBD2; cdr3_nt: TGTGCCAGAGCGGGAGACGACCAAGGGGCCCAGTACTTC; cdr3_aa: CARAGDDQGAQYF
clone_size: many; v_call: TRBV7-9; j_call: TRBJ1-6; d_call: TRBD1; cdr3_nt: TGTGCCAGCAGCCCGGGAGACAGGGCCGGGGGGTCCCTCCACTTT; cdr3_aa: CASSPGDRAGGSLHF
clone_size: -; v_call: TRBV6-1; j_call: TRBJ1-6; d_call: TRBD1; cdr3_nt: TGTGCCAGCAGTGAAGGTGGGACAGGGGTCTCACCCCTCCACTTT; cdr3_aa: CASSEGGTGVSPLHF
clone_size: -; v_call: TRBV7-8; j_call: TRBJ1-1; d_call: -; cdr3_nt: TGTGCCAGCAGCCCCTCGGGACTAGAGAGCGGGAGGGGGGGCACTGAAGCTTTCTTT; cdr3_aa: CASSPSGLESGRGGTEAFF
clone_size: -; v_call: TRBV20-1; j_call: TRBJ2-2; d_call: TRBD2; cdr3_nt: TGCAGTGCTAGTAAACTAGCGGGAAGCCCTGGCGGGGAGCTGTTTTTT; cdr3_aa: CSASKLAGSPGGELFF
clone_size: many; v_call: TRBV12-3/TRBV12-4; j_call: TRBJ1-2; d_call: -; cdr3_nt: TGTGCCAGCAGTTTGTCGGGTACGAGCTACACCTTC; cdr3_aa: CASSLSGTSYTF
clone_size: -; v_call: TRBV9; j_call: TRBJ1-2; d_call: TRBD1; cdr3_nt: TGTGCCAGCAGCGACCACAGGGGCCCCCATACTAACTATGGCTACACCTTC; cdr3_aa: CASSDHRGPHTNYGYTF
clone_size: many; v_call: TRBV12-3/TRBV12-4; j_call: TRBJ1-6; d_call: -; cdr3_nt: TGTGCCAGCAGTTTAAGGACAGTTGAATCGGGGAATTCACCCCTCCACTTT; cdr3_aa: CASSLRTVESGNSPLHF
clone_size: many; v_call: TRBV2; j_call: TRBJ1-6; d_call: TRBD1; cdr3_nt: TGTGCCAGCAGCGCACAGGGGGTCGGATCACCCCTCCACTTT; cdr3_aa: CASSAQGVGSPLHF